The 14 T cell receptor beta chains below were found in one sample sequenced in a study of OX40 agonist ivuxolimab in advanced cancers. Measured with immunoSEQ multiplex PCR; TCRdb has only the in-frame clones, and not every one. The data contain approximately 77,000 clones, over 80% of them singletons. Material: CD4+ or CD8+ T cells sorted from blood, obtained in a trial of the OX40 agonist ivuxolimab. The receptor source for this set is an adult with an advanced solid tumor such as melanoma, head and neck, liver or kidney cancer.

This sequence joins TRBV6-1 and TRBJ1-4; maybe TRBD1 (6 bases). Trimming left V 0 bases short and J 5 bases short, with 16 bases between. The CDR3 has 17 residues. Germline CDR1 reads MNHNS; CDR2 reads SASEGT. CDR3 nucleotide sequence: TGTGCCAGCAGTGAAGCCTTTTGGGGGGGCGGGAATGAAAAACTGTTTTTT. This encodes CASSEAFWGGGNEKLFF.

V gene TRBV18 combines with J gene TRBJ1-3; D unclear. The CDR3 covers 11 residues. The V gene lost 7 bases and the J gene lost 4 bases, with 5 bases spanning the gap. The germline V gene has CDR1 KGHSH and CDR2 LQKENI. The CDR3 sequence is CASLEGNTIYF. The CDR3 coding sequence is TGTGCCAGCTTAGAAGGAAACACCATATATTTT.

This chain links TRBV6-5 with TRBJ2-7, with D uncertain. The CDR3 has 15 residues. The germline V gene encodes CDR1 MNHEY and CDR2 SVGAGI. The V end was cut by 2 bases, the J end by 3 bases, with 14 bases between. The CDR3 sequence is CASSYRTQVIYEQYF. The CDR3 DNA reads as TGTGCCAGCAGTTACAGGACGCAGGTGATCTACGAGCAGTACTTC.

This chain connects TRBV5-1 to TRBJ2-3, with TRBD1 as a possible D gene (5 bases). Deletions cut 4 bases from V and 1 base from J, with 16 bases between. CDR1 SGHRS and CDR2 YFSETQ come from the germline V gene. This CDR3 contains 16 residues. CDR3 DNA sequence: TGCGCCAGCAGCCCCGTATCATGGGGCCGCACAGATACGCAGTATTTT. Encoded protein: CASSPVSWGRTDTQYF.

The V call is TRBV2, the J call TRBJ2-5, with a possible D match to TRBD1 (6 bases). This CDR3 region has 15 residues. V was shortened by 2 bases and J by 4 bases, with 14 bases between the two germline ends. Germline V gene sequence: CDR1 SNHLY, CDR2 FYNNEI. This CDR3 is CASSEQRGGGETQYF. In nucleotides, the CDR3 is TGTGCCAGCAGTGAACAACGAGGGGGTGGAGAGACCCAGTACTTC.

The chain links TRBV7-2 to TRBJ2-1; 13 positions agree with TRBD2. V lost 8 bases, J lost 6 bases, and 10 bases stayed unmatched. CDR1 and CDR2 from the germline V gene are SGHTA and FQGNSA. This CDR3 comprises 16 residues. This chain's CDR3 is CASGRGLAGAANEQFF. The CDR3, as DNA: TGTGCCAGCGGTCGCGGACTAGCGGGGGCAGCCAATGAGCAGTTCTTC.

In this sample, this clone turned up once. This chain joins TRBV30 and TRBJ1-5; possibly TRBD1 for D (6 bases). Trimming removed 0 bases at V and 1 base at J, with 13 bases between. The germline CDR1 and CDR2 sequences are GTSNPN and SVGIG (reference sequence). The CDR3 sequence is 16 residues long. CDR3 loop: CAWSVQGTISNQPQHF. DNA of the CDR3: TGTGCCTGGAGTGTACAAGGGACAATAAGCAATCAGCCCCAGCATTTT.

The chain employs TRBV18 and TRBJ1-4, with D perhaps matching TRBD1 (5 bases). V was trimmed by 1 base and J by 6 bases, leaving 9 bases between them. Germline V gene sequence: CDR1 KGHSH, CDR2 LQKENI. The CDR3 runs 14 residues. CDR3 sequence reads: CASSPRREYEKLFF. The DNA for the CDR3 is TGTGCCAGCTCACCACGCAGGGAATATGAAAAACTGTTTTTT.

The gene calls are TRBV29-1 and TRBJ1-5; 11 bases line up with TRBD1. This CDR3 spans 14 amino acids. Germline values: CDR1 SQVTM, CDR2 ANQGSEA. V dropped 7 bases and J dropped 5; count of bases not matched to a gene: 7. DNA for the CDR3: TGCAGCGCAGCCGGACAGGGGGCAGATCAGCCCCAGCATTTT. It codes for CSAAGQGADQPQHF.

The chain carries TRBV7-6 and TRBJ1-6; possibly TRBD1 for D (5 bases). In germline, CDR1 is SGHVS, CDR2 FNYEAQ. Deletions cut 5 bases from V and 6 bases from J, with 14 bases between. The CDR3 has 15 residues. The CDR3 reads CASSPEGVPNSPLHF. The CDR3 DNA reads TGTGCCAGCAGCCCTGAAGGGGTCCCTAATTCACCCCTCCACTTT.

This chain connects TRBV5-1 to TRBJ2-1, with 14 bases matching TRBD2. V shed 4 bases and J 9 bases; nucleotides not matched to a gene: 6. Germline CDR1 SGHRS, CDR2 YFSETQ. The CDR3 runs 15 residues. The CDR3, as DNA: TGCGCCAGCAGCCCGGGACTAGCGGGAGAGGGTGAGCAGTTCTTC. The encoded protein is CASSPGLAGEGEQFF.

This chain links TRBV21-1 with TRBJ2-3; the table's D call, TRBD2, was not checked against the DNA. TRBV21-1 is recorded as a pseudogene. The CDR3 runs 16 residues. The CDR3: CASSKGGAGTPDTQYF. CDR3 sequence (DNA): TGTGCCAGCAGCAAAGGAGGAGCGGGAACCCCAGATACGCAGTATTTT.

The chain has TRBV19 and TRBJ2-5; D is possibly TRBD1 (7 bases). There are 16 residues in the CDR3. The V end lost 1 base, the J end lost 5 bases, and 17 bases lay between the germline ends. CDR1 and CDR2 (germline): LNHDA, SQIVND (reference sequence). Written as DNA, the CDR3 is TGTGCCAGTAGTATAGTCCAGGGGGGAGGCCGTGAGACCCAGTACTTC. It specifies CASSIVQGGGRETQYF.

The V gene is TRBV7-9, the J gene TRBJ2-1; perhaps D is TRBD1 or TRBD2 (6 bases each). V dropped 2 bases and J dropped 0 bases, with 11 bases sitting between them. CDR1 is SEHNR and CDR2 is FQNEAQ in the germline V gene (reference sequence). The CDR3 extends over 16 amino acids. Here the CDR3 reads CASSLTGASSYNEQFF. CDR3 DNA: TGTGCCAGCAGCTTAACGGGGGCCTCCTCCTACAATGAGCAGTTCTTC.